This entry describes one T cell receptor beta chain. Sequencing was performed with immunoSEQ multiplex PCR; in TCRdb, only in-frame clones are kept and a portion is missing. The sample contains about 9,700 clones, under 40% of which appear only once. Responders that carried the CFSE label, 200,000 of them, were plated with 200,000 irradiated, violet-dye-labeled stimulator cells. This CDR3 region has 16 residues. Germline CDR1 and CDR2: SGHNT and YENEEA. Trimming stripped 2 bases from V and 1 base from J, with 14 bases between. These data are taken from a study of graft-versus-host responses after intestinal transplantation. Study details: Recipients uniformly received anti-thymocyte globulin induction, followed by tacrolimus and steroids for around 3 years.

The rearrangement links TRBV11-3 to TRBJ2-5, with D perhaps matching TRBD1 (5 bases). The TCR comes from a human patient who received an intestinal transplant. The source was alloreactive CD8+ T cells from a mixed lymphocyte reaction culture, collected before intestinal transplant. Described subset: CFSE-low proliferating T cells sorted from roughly 6-day pre-transplant mixed lymphocyte reaction (GvH or HvG direction). The CDR3, as DNA: TGTGCCAGCAGCTTATGGTTTATAGGGGCCCAAGAGACCCAGTACTTC. Translation: CASSLWFIGAQETQYF.